The present TCR beta chain was sequenced within a study of cytomegalovirus exposure and HLA in healthy donors. Whole-study results and caveats: Generally TCR sequences proved uncommon, though certain public TCRs appeared in numerous donors. Accounts indicate the classifier identified cytomegalovirus status with strong specificity and sensitivity. Some TCR beta chains (164 of them) were listed as cytomegalovirus-associated.

Sequencing used immunoSEQ multiplex PCR; TCRdb keeps in-frame clones, though not all of them. Of around 220,000 clones in the sample, over 70% were seen once. The V gene's germline CDR1 is MNHEY and CDR2 SMNVEV (reference sequence). This CDR3 has 13 residues. Trimming shortened V by 8 bases and J by 1 base, and 11 bases separated the two germline ends. A note on this clone: Antigen specificity is unknown.

The V gene is TRBV27, the J gene TRBJ1-1; D is ambiguous. Sequencing used PBMCs. The receptor comes from a woman between 25 and 40 years old in good health and CMV-seropositive. The CDR3 DNA sequence: TGTGCCAGCGGCAAATGGGAGAACACTGAAGCTTTCTTT. Its translation: CASGKWENTEAFF.